Below, 10 T cell receptor beta chains from the same sample are listed, as sequenced in a study of identical twins. TCRdb reprocessed the 5' RACE reads via MiXCR and lists one record per CDR3 protein. The sample has roughly 540,000 distinct CDR3 sequences, about 20% seen once. The sample also formed part of further work on T cells expressing NK-cell markers.

The sequencing sample was made of CD4+ T cells sorted from blood. Source of these receptors: a woman aged 18 to 35 in good health.

This clonotype was seen more than once but under ten times. The chain combines TRBV20-1 with TRBJ2-7; TRBD1 agrees at 11 bases. Trimming at V came to 3 bases and at J to 6 bases, leaving 7 bases not matched to a gene. The CDR3 is 14 residues long. Looked up from germline, CDR1 is DFQATT and CDR2 is SNEGSKA (reference sequence). The CDR3 here is CSASYRGQGGEQYF. The CDR3 nucleotides are TGCAGTGCTAGTTATCGGGGACAGGGGGGCGAGCAGTACTTC.

CDR3 nucleotide sequence: TGCAGTGCTAGTCTCTTACGGCACGAGCAGTACTTC. Its protein product is CSASLLRHEQYF. This chain connects TRBV20-1 to TRBJ2-7; D gene unclear. The CDR3 runs to 12 residues. V gave up 3 bases and J gave up 5 bases, with 11 bases separating them. The germline V gene has CDR1 DFQATT and CDR2 SNEGSKA (reference sequence).

The chain uses TRBV5-1 and TRBJ2-1, with a possible D match to TRBD1 (6 bases). V lost 1 base and J 3 bases, leaving 8 bases between the germline ends. The CDR3 totals 14 residues. Germline V CDR1 and CDR2: SGHRS, YFSETQ. CDR3 region: CASSLTDSYNEQFF. CDR3 nucleotide sequence: TGCGCCAGCAGCTTGACGGACAGCTACAATGAGCAGTTCTTC.

The chain joins TRBV10-3 to TRBJ1-2; D remains ambiguous. The ends were cut back, 2 bases at V and 0 bases at J, with 10 bases in the middle. The CDR3 extends over 15 amino acids. Germline V gene data show CDR1 as ENHRY and CDR2 as SYGVKD. The CDR3 is CAISEVGFSNYGYTF. The DNA of the CDR3 is TGTGCCATCAGTGAGGTCGGGTTTTCTAACTATGGCTACACCTTC.

This clonotype showed up just a few times. CDR3 protein: CASSLNGGARNEQFF. The CDR3 nucleotides are TGTGCCAGCAGCTTAAACGGGGGGGCCCGGAATGAGCAGTTCTTC. The chain uses TRBV7-9 and TRBJ2-1, with 8 bases matching TRBD2. Germline CDR1 and CDR2: SEHNR and FQNEAQ (reference sequence). CDR3 length: 15 amino acids. V lost 2 bases and J lost 7; bases outside the gene matches: 7.

This clonotype was recorded only once. The chain has TRBV7-9 and TRBJ2-7; tentative D call: TRBD1 (6 bases). V lost 3 bases and J lost 7, with 13 bases in between. The CDR3 is made up of 13 amino acids. Per germline, CDR1 SEHNR and CDR2 FQNEAQ (reference sequence). CDR3 sequence (DNA): TGTGCCAGCAGCTTCCAGGGGATGGGTGAGCAGTACTTC. Translating gives CASSFQGMGEQYF.

This clonotype was observed a few times. This rearrangement joins TRBV6-1 to TRBJ1-1; D not resolved. Trimming removed 6 bases at V and 1 base at J, with 9 bases between. Per the germline V gene, CDR1 is MNHNS and CDR2 is SASEGT. The CDR3 loop spans 13 amino acids. The CDR3 nucleotides read TGTGCCAGCAGAAGAGGATGGAACACTGAAGCTTTCTTT. It is translated as CASRRGWNTEAFF.

The rearrangement joins TRBV7-2 to TRBJ2-7, with D unresolved. Trimming removed 5 bases from V and 9 bases from J, with 14 bases in between. Germline loops: CDR1 SGHTA, CDR2 FQGNSA. The CDR3 sequence is 12 residues long. CDR3 bases: TGTGCCAGCAGCCTACAGTTGGGCGCGCAGTACTTC. Amino acid sequence: CASSLQLGAQYF.

V gene TRBV4-3 combines with J gene TRBJ2-3, with 9 bases lining up with TRBD2. The CDR3 sequence is 16 residues long. CDR1 is LGHNA and CDR2 is YSLEER in the germline V gene. The ends lost 1 base at V and 4 bases at J; junction bases unmatched: 6. CDR3 sequence (DNA): TGCGCCAGCAGCCAAGTGACAGCGGGAGGTCCAGATACGCAGTATTTT. This codes for CASSQVTAGGPDTQYF.

This clonotype came up a few times. The rearrangement uses TRBV7-3 and TRBJ2-1; D call uncertain. V was cut by 1 base and J by 9 bases, with 10 bases left in between. The CDR3 extends over 13 amino acids. Germline V gives CDR1 SGHTA, CDR2 FQGTGA. This chain's CDR3 is CASSLSSAGEQFF. The CDR3 nucleotides are TGTGCCAGCAGCTTAAGCAGCGCCGGTGAGCAGTTCTTC. The whole variable domain, remainder taken from reference TRBV7-3 and TRBJ2-1, is GAGVSQTPSNKVTEKGKYVELRCDPISGHTALYWYRQSLGQGPEFLIYFQGTGAADDSGLPNDRFFAVRPEGSVSTLKIQRTERGDSAVYLCASSLSSAGEQFFGPGTRLTVL.